These 26 T cell receptor beta chains came from one sample sequenced in a study of long-term antiretroviral therapy in people with HIV. Sequencing used immunoSEQ v3.0 at survey level. Using immunoSEQ multiplex PCR, the repertoire was profiled, and TCRdb retains in-frame clones only, with some absent. The sample lists over 40,000 clones; approximately 94% were seen once. The specimen comprised unsorted PBMCs, sampled approximately 9.1 years after starting antiretroviral therapy. The receptors were sampled from a man aged 25 to 40 with HIV.

Only one count was recorded for this clone. This chain joins TRBV5-1 and TRBJ1-1; D remains ambiguous. Germline CDR1 reads SGHRS; CDR2 reads YFSETQ. The CDR3 sequence is 11 residues long. V lost 6 bases to trimming and J lost 3 bases, with 6 bases between them. CDR3 loop: CASKRDTEAFF. CDR3 nucleotides: TGCGCCAGCAAGAGGGACACTGAAGCTTTCTTT. Complete variable domain (other parts from reference TRBV5-1 and TRBJ1-1): KAGVTQTPRYLIKTRGQQVTLSCSPISGHRSVSWYQQTPGQGLQFLFEYFSETQRNKGNFPGRFSGRQFSNSRSEMNVSTLELGDSALYLCASKRDTEAFFGQGTRLTVV.

The rearrangement uses TRBV7-6 and TRBJ1-6; maybe TRBD1 (5 bases). The CDR3 consists of 13 residues. Germline V CDR1 and CDR2: SGHVS, FNYEAQ. The V and J ends lost 2 bases and 8 bases respectively, with 7 bases between them. The CDR3 sequence: CASSLMGDSPLHF. The CDR3, as DNA: TGTGCCAGCAGCTTAATGGGGGATTCACCCCTCCACTTT.

This sequence joins TRBV7-8 and TRBJ2-7; D possibly uses TRBD1 or TRBD2 (5 bases each). This CDR3 is built from 15 residues. CDR1 and CDR2 from the germline V gene are SGHVS and FQNEAQ. The V and J ends lost 2 bases and 7 bases respectively, with 18 bases between them. CDR3 bases: TGTGCCAGCAGCTTAAGGAACCGGGACCGTGGAGAGCAGTACGTC. It codes for CASSLRNRDRGEQYV.

By share of the sample, this clone is medium-sized. The J gene is TRBJ2-2, the V gene TRBV19; D is perhaps TRBD2 (7 bases). This CDR3 has 16 amino acids. V dropped 7 bases and J dropped 2 bases, with 17 bases sitting between them. Germline-derived CDR1 and CDR2 are LNHDA and SQIVND (reference sequence). The CDR3 loop is CASTTGPGGNTGELFF. CDR3 sequence (DNA): TGTGCCAGTACTACTGGGCCGGGGGGCAACACCGGGGAGCTGTTTTTT.

This chain joins TRBV7-2 and TRBJ1-5; D remains ambiguous. Germline V gives CDR1 SGHTA, CDR2 FQGNSA. V was clipped by 4 bases and J by 3 bases, with 4 bases between them. There are 12 residues in the CDR3. CDR3 region: CASSSYNQPQHF. Here the CDR3 DNA reads TGTGCCAGCAGCTCATACAATCAGCCCCAGCATTTT.

The chain has TRBV5-5 and TRBJ1-6, with a possible D match to TRBD1 (5 bases). The CDR3 consists of 15 residues. Trimming stripped 4 bases from V and 10 bases from J, with 18 bases between. Per germline, CDR1 SGHKS and CDR2 YYEKEE (reference sequence). CDR3 DNA sequence: TGTGCCAGCAGCCCGTCCGGGACCTCAGGGTCACCCCTCCACTTT. This gives the protein CASSPSGTSGSPLHF.

This chain joins TRBV6-6 and TRBJ1-1, with a possible D match to TRBD1 (5 bases). The CDR3 is 15 amino acids. CDR1 is MNHNY, CDR2 SVGAGI, per germline (reference sequence). The V gene lost 0 bases and the J gene lost 0 bases, with 8 bases spanning the gap. The CDR3 bases are TGTGCCAGCAGTTACTCGGGACGGTTGAACACTGAAGCTTTCTTT. Its translation is CASSYSGRLNTEAFF.

This chain joins TRBV30 and TRBJ1-4; maybe TRBD1 (5 bases). This CDR3 has 13 amino acids. Germline lookup yields CDR1 GTSNPN and CDR2 SVGIG (reference sequence). For the CDR3, the DNA is TGTGTCATGGTTGCGGGACCCAATGAAAAACTGTTTTTT. Translated: CVMVAGPNEKLFF.

The rearrangement links TRBV10-3 to TRBJ2-7, with 9 bases aligning to TRBD1. There are 15 residues in the CDR3. CDR1 is ENHRY and CDR2 is SYGVKD in the germline V gene. V lost 2 bases, J lost 2 bases, and 4 bases stayed unmatched. The CDR3 sequence: CAISERGTGTYEQYF. For the CDR3, the DNA is TGTGCCATCAGTGAGCGGGGGACAGGGACCTACGAGCAGTACTTC.

The CDR3 DNA reads as TGTGCCAGCAGCTTGGGGACAGGGACGGCCAACGAGCAGTACGTC. Translating it yields CASSLGTGTANEQYV. This chain uses TRBV5-5 with TRBJ2-7; TRBD1 agrees at 8 bases. Germline CDR1 reads SGHKS; CDR2 reads YYEKEE (reference sequence). Trimming cost V 0 bases and J 5 bases; bases outside gene matches: 7. CDR3 length: 15 residues.

The chain combines TRBV7-9 with TRBJ2-1, with 15 bases aligning to TRBD2. The V and J ends lost 5 bases and 1 base, in that order; junction bases with no gene match: 6. The CDR3 is 18 amino acids. Per germline, CDR1 SEHNR and CDR2 FQNEAQ (reference sequence). In DNA, the CDR3 is TGTGCCAGCAGCCCAGGACTAGCGGGGGGGCAGTCCTACAATGAGCAGTTCTTC. As protein: CASSPGLAGGQSYNEQFF.

The chain couples TRBV19 to TRBJ1-5; 9 nucleotides match TRBD1. V shed 7 bases and J 4 bases; nucleotides not matched to a gene: 8. The CDR3 spans 15 residues. The germline V gene encodes CDR1 LNHDA and CDR2 SQIVND (reference sequence). The chain's CDR3 is CASTEGTGPNQPQHF. The CDR3 nucleotides are TGTGCCAGTACCGAGGGGACAGGGCCAAATCAGCCCCAGCATTTT.

The V call is TRBV27, the J call TRBJ2-4, with D uncertain. This CDR3 has 14 residues. Trimming shortened V by 10 bases and J by 1 base, and 14 bases separated the two germline ends. The germline V gene encodes CDR1 MNHEY and CDR2 SMNVEV (reference sequence). CDR3 in amino acids: CATRPLGAKNIQYF. The CDR3 coding sequence is TGTGCCACCCGACCCTTGGGGGCCAAAAACATTCAGTACTTC.

The V gene is TRBV7-2, the J gene TRBJ1-3; 7 bases match TRBD1. The CDR3 covers 16 residues. Germline V gene lookup returns CDR1 SGHTA and CDR2 FQGNSA. V shed 5 bases, J shed 0 bases, and the junction held 7 bases outside the gene matches. The CDR3 loop is CASSLTGPVSGNTIYF. The CDR3 nucleotides are TGTGCCAGCAGCCTGACAGGGCCCGTCTCTGGAAACACCATATATTTT.

The chain joins TRBV7-9 to TRBJ2-7; possible D gene TRBD1, 7 bases. Germline values: CDR1 SEHNR, CDR2 FQNEAQ (reference sequence). This CDR3 is built from 16 residues. Trimming left V 5 bases short and J 3 bases short, with 20 bases between. Written as DNA, the CDR3 is TGTGCCAGCAGCCCCCTAGGGCAGGGGGGTGTCTACGAGCAGTACTTC. Translated, it gives CASSPLGQGGVYEQYF. Full variable domain (remainder filled in from reference TRBV7-9 and TRBJ2-7): DTGVSQNPRHKITKRGQNVTFRCDPISEHNRLYWYRQTLGQGPEFLTYFQNEAQLEKSRLLSDRFSAERPKGSFSTLEIQRTEQGDSAMYLCASSPLGQGGVYEQYFGPGTRLTVT.

This chain joins TRBV5-1 and TRBJ1-3, with D uncertain. The CDR3 extends over 16 amino acids. V was clipped by 0 bases and J by 0 bases, with 10 bases between them. CDR1 is SGHRS and CDR2 is YFSETQ in the germline V gene. The CDR3 protein is CASSLGGTSSGNTIYF. The DNA of the CDR3 is TGCGCCAGCAGCTTGGGGGGTACGAGCTCTGGAAACACCATATATTTT. Based on the CDR3 plus reference TRBV5-1 and TRBJ1-3, the full variable domain is KAGVTQTPRYLIKTRGQQVTLSCSPISGHRSVSWYQQTPGQGLQFLFEYFSETQRNKGNFPGRFSGRQFSNSRSEMNVSTLELGDSALYLCASSLGGTSSGNTIYFGEGSWLTVV.

The CDR3, as DNA: TGTGCCAGCTCACCCAACAGGGGTTCCTACTCTGGGGCCAACGTCCTGACTTTC. This gives the protein CASSPNRGSYSGANVLTF. J is TRBJ2-6 and V is TRBV18; 7 nucleotides agree with TRBD1. With V trimmed by 3 bases and J by 0 bases, 8 bases remained unmatched. In germline, CDR1 is KGHSH, CDR2 LQKENI. This CDR3 spans 18 amino acids.

This clone appeared a single time. The rearrangement links TRBV7-9 to TRBJ1-1; D may be TRBD1 (5 bases). The CDR3 runs to 14 residues. Between the trimmed V and J ends, which lost 1 base and 5 bases, there was a span of 11 bases. Germline-derived CDR1 and CDR2 are SEHNR and FQNEAQ (reference sequence). CDR3 coding DNA: TGTGCCAGCAGCTTAGTCACAGGAGGGACTGAAGCTTTCTTT. This gives the protein CASSLVTGGTEAFF.

The CDR3: CASSAQGANEQYF. Written as DNA, the CDR3 is TGTGCCAGCAGTGCGCAGGGGGCAAACGAGCAGTACTTC. V and J are TRBV2 and TRBJ2-7; TRBD1 matches at 8 bases. This CDR3 region has 13 residues. The germline CDR1 and CDR2 sequences are SNHLY and FYNNEI. The V and J ends lost 4 bases and 5 bases, in that order; junction bases with no gene match: 4. Full variable domain (missing parts from reference TRBV2 and TRBJ2-7): EPEVTQTPSHQVTQMGQEVILRCVPISNHLYFYWYRQILGQKVEFLVSFYNNEISEKSEIFDDQFSVERPDGSNFTLKIRSTKLEDSAMYFCASSAQGANEQYFGPGTRLTVT.

V gene TRBV27 combines with J gene TRBJ1-5; D possibly corresponds to TRBD1 (5 bases). Per the germline V gene, CDR1 is MNHEY and CDR2 is SMNVEV (reference sequence). V was trimmed by 5 bases and J by 5 bases, leaving 13 bases between them. CDR3 length equals 14 residues. For the CDR3, the DNA is TGTGCCAGCAGTCGTGAAAGAGGGGATCAGCCCCAGCATTTT. It codes for CASSRERGDQPQHF.

The gene calls are TRBV2 and TRBJ1-4; D is ambiguous. Between the trimmed V and J ends, which lost 4 bases and 5 bases, there was a span of 11 bases. The length of the CDR3 is 14 residues. Per the germline V gene, CDR1 is SNHLY and CDR2 is FYNNEI. This chain's CDR3 is CASSVFMANEKLFF. The CDR3 nucleotides read TGTGCCAGCAGTGTGTTTATGGCGAATGAAAAACTGTTTTTT.

This clone was recorded once. The chain combines TRBV2 with TRBJ2-1; 14 nucleotides match TRBD2. The germline gives CDR1 SNHLY, CDR2 FYNNEI. There are 14 residues in the CDR3. The V segment lost 8 bases and the J segment 7 bases; nucleotides outside the gene matches: 4. The DNA for the CDR3 is TGTGCCAGCGCCGGGACTAGCGGGGGTAATGAGCAGTTCTTC. This translates into CASAGTSGGNEQFF.

The genes are TRBV5-1 and TRBJ2-7, with TRBD1 matching over 8 bases. This CDR3 comprises 14 residues. V shed 4 bases and J 0 bases; nucleotides not matched to a gene: 3. CDR1 and CDR2 from the germline V gene are SGHRS and YFSETQ. The CDR3 DNA is TGCGCCAGCAGCACGGGACAGGTCTCCTACGAGCAGTACTTC. It encodes CASSTGQVSYEQYF.

The genes are TRBV28 and TRBJ2-6, with TRBD1 identical over 7 bases. Germline CDR1 reads MDHEN; CDR2 reads SYDVKM. Losses at the gene ends were 9 bases for V and 0 bases for J; bases not matched to a gene: 8. CDR3 length: 16 residues. The CDR3 DNA reads as TGTGCCAGGGACGACAGGGTGAGCTCTGGGGCCAACGTCCTGACTTTC. Protein sequence: CARDDRVSSGANVLTF.

The chain recombines TRBV28 with TRBJ2-7; 10 bases line up with TRBD1. The CDR3 totals 19 residues. Germline V gene sequence: CDR1 MDHEN, CDR2 SYDVKM. After removal of 1 base from V and 3 bases from J, the junction contained 15 bases not matched to a gene. The CDR3 spells CASSLYDRGRIRFDYEQYV. The CDR3 coding sequence is TGTGCCAGCAGTTTATATGACAGGGGGCGCATTAGGTTCGACTACGAGCAGTACGTC.

J is TRBJ1-2 and V is TRBV7-2; no firm D call. CDR1 SGHTA and CDR2 FQGNSA come from the germline V gene. The CDR3 contains 16 residues. V was clipped by 4 bases and J by 3 bases, with 18 bases between them. The CDR3 bases are TGTGCCAGCAGCTCCTCTTCTGGGGATGGGGACTATGGCTACACCTTC. Translation gives CASSSSSGDGDYGYTF.